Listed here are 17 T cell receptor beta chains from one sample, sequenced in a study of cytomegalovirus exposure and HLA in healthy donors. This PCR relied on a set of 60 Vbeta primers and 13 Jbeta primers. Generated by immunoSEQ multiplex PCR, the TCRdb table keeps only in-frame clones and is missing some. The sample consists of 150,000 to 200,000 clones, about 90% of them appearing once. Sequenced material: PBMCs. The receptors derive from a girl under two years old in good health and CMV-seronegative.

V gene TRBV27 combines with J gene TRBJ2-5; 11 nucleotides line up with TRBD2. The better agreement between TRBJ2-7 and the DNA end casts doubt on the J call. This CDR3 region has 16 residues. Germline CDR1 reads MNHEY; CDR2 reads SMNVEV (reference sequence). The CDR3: CASSPLLAGGRYEQYF. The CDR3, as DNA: TGTGCCAGCAGTCCCCTCCTAGCGGGAGGACGATACGAGCAGTACTTC.

In DNA form, the CDR3 reads TGTGCCTGGAGTTTTTTGTATACAGGGGGCTCTGGAAACACCATATATTTT. It codes for CAWSFLYTGGSGNTIYF. The chain joins TRBV30 to TRBJ1-3; 8 positions match TRBD1. The CDR3 covers 17 residues. From germline, CDR1 is GTSNPN and CDR2 SVGIG (reference sequence). Trimming cost V 2 bases and J 0 bases; bases outside gene matches: 9.

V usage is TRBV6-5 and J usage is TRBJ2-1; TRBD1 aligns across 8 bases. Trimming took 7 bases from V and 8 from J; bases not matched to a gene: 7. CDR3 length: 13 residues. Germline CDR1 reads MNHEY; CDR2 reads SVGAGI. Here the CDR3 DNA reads TGTGCCAGCATGCGAGACAGGGGTTATGAGCAGTTCTTC. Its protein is CASMRDRGYEQFF.

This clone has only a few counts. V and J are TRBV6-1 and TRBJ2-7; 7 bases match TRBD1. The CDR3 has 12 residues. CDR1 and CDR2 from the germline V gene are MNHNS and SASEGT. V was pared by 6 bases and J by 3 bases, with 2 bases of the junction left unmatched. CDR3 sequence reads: CASRAGGYEQYF. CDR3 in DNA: TGTGCCAGCAGAGCAGGGGGCTACGAGCAGTACTTC.

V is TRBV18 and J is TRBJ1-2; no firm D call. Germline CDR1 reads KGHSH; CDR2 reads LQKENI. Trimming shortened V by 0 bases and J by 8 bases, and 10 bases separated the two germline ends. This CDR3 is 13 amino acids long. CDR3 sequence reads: CASSPPGVEGYTF. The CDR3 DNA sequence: TGTGCCAGCTCACCACCCGGGGTAGAGGGCTACACCTTC.

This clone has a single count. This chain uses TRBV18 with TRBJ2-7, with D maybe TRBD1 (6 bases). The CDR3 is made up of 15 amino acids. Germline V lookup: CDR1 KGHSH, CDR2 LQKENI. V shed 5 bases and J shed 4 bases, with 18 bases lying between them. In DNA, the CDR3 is TGTGCCAGCTCATATCAAACTCGACAGGTTTACGAGCAGTACTTC. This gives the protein CASSYQTRQVYEQYF.

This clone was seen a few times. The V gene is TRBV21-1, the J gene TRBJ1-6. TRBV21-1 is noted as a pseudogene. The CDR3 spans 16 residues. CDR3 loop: CASSKGVSSYNSPLHF. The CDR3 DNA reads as TGTGCCAGCAGCAAAGGCGTAAGCTCCTATAATTCACCCCTCCACTTT.

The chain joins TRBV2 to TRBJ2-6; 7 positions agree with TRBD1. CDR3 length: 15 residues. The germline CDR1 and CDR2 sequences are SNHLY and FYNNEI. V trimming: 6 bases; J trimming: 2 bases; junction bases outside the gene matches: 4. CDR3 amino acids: CASRGQNAGANVLTF. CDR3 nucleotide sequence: TGTGCCAGCAGGGGACAGAACGCTGGGGCCAACGTCCTGACTTTC.

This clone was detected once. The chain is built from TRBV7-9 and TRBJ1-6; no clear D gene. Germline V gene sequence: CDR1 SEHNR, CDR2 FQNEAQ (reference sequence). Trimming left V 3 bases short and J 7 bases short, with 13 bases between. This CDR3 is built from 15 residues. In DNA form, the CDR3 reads TGTGCCAGCAGCTTCGGGGATTCGTGGAATTCACCCCTCCACTTT. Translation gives CASSFGDSWNSPLHF.

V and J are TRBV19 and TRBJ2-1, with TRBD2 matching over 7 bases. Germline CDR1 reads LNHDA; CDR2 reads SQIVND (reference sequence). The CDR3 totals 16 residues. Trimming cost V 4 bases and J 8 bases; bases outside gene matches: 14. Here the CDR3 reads CASSTPGGPQGYEQFF. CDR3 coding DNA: TGTGCCAGTAGTACCCCGGGGGGACCCCAGGGCTATGAGCAGTTCTTC.

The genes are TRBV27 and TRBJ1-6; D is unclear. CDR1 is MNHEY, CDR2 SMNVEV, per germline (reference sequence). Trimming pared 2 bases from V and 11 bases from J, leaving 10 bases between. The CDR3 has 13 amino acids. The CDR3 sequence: CASSLGRLAPLHF. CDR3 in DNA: TGTGCCAGCAGTTTAGGGAGATTAGCACCCCTCCACTTT.

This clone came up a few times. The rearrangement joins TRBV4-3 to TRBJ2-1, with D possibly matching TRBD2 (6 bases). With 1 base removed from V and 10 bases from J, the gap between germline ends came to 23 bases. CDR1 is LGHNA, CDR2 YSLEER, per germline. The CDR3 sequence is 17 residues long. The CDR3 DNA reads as TGCGCCAGCAGCCAAGTAGGAGGGCGAGGGCCTTCAGAGGAGCAGTTCTTC. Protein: CASSQVGGRGPSEEQFF.

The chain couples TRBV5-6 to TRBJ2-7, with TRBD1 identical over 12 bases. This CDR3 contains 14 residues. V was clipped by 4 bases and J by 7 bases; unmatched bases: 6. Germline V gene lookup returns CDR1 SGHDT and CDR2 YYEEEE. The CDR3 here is CASSLGQGAREQYF. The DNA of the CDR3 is TGTGCCAGCAGCCTGGGACAGGGGGCGCGGGAGCAGTACTTC. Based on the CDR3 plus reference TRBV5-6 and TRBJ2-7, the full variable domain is DAGVTQSPTHLIKTRGQQVTLRCSPKSGHDTVSWYQQALGQGPQFIFQYYEEEERQRGNFPDRFSGHQFPNYSSELNVNALLLGDSALYLCASSLGQGAREQYFGPGTRLTVT.

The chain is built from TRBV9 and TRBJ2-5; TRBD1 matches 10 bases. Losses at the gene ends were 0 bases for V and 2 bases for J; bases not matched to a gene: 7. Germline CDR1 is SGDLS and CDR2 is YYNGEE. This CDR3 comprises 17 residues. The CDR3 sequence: CASSVEVGTGVQETQYF. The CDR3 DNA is TGTGCCAGCAGCGTAGAAGTTGGGACAGGGGTTCAAGAGACCCAGTACTTC.

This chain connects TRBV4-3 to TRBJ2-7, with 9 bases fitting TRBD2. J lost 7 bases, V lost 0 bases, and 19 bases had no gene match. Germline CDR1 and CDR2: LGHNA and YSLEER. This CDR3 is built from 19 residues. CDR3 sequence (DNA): TGCGCCAGCAGCCAAGATCATGTGTTAGCGGGAGAGGCTCCGGGGGAGCAGTACTTC. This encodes CASSQDHVLAGEAPGEQYF.

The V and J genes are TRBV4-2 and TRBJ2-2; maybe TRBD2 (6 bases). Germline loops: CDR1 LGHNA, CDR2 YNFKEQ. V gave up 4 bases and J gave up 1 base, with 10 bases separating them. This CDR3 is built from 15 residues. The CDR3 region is CASSPRRGNTGELFF. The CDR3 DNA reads TGTGCCAGCAGCCCACGGAGGGGGAACACCGGGGAGCTGTTTTTT.

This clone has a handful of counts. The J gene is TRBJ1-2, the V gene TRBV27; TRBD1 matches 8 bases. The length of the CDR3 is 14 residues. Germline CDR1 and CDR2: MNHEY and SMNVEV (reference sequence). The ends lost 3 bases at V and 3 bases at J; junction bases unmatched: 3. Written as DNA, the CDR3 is TGTGCCAGCAGTTTCGCGGGACAGGACTATGGCTACACCTTC. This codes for CASSFAGQDYGYTF.